The clone carrying this T cell receptor (beta chain) appeared once. Its antigen is as yet unknown. This sample was included in a study of cytomegalovirus exposure and HLA in healthy donors. The CDR3 is made up of 17 amino acids. The V segment lost 4 bases and the J segment 9 bases; nucleotides outside the gene matches: 14. The germline V gene has CDR1 SGHRS and CDR2 YFSETQ. General observations from the study: Sequencing probably produced one cluster of sequence variants that were highly shared. Researchers reported in a later analysis that a missense DCLRE1C variant was tied to TCR beta V- and J-gene trimming.

PCR employed 60 Vbeta and 13 Jbeta primers. Assay used: immunoSEQ multiplex PCR; TCRdb lists only in-frame clones, some missing. Found here are about 200,000 clones, over 75% of them singletons; the top ten hold around 0.1%. The chain is built from TRBV5-1 and TRBJ2-1, with TRBD2 identical over 12 bases. The sample consisted of PBMCs. The TCR was taken from a boy younger than 10 in good health and CMV-seronegative. The CDR3 protein is CASSAQLAGGRVGEQFF. CDR3 nucleotides: TGCGCCAGCAGCGCACAACTAGCGGGGGGCCGGGTTGGTGAGCAGTTCTTC. The full variable domain, its missing parts supplied by reference TRBV5-1 and TRBJ2-1, is KAGVTQTPRYLIKTRGQQVTLSCSPISGHRSVSWYQQTPGQGLQFLFEYFSETQRNKGNFPGRFSGRQFSNSRSEMNVSTLELGDSALYLCASSAQLAGGRVGEQFFGPGTRLTVL.